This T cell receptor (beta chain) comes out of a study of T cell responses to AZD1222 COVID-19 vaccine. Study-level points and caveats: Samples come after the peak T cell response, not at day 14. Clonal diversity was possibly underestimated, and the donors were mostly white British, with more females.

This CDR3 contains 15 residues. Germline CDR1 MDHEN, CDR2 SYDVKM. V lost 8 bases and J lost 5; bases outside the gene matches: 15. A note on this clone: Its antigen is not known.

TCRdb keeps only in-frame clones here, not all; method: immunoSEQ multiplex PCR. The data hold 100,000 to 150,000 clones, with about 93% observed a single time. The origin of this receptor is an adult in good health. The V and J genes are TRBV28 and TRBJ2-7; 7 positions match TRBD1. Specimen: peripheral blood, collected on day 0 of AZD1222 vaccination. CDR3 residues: CASWDSPLGVNEQYF. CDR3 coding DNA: TGTGCCAGCTGGGACAGCCCGCTGGGGGTCAACGAGCAGTACTTC.